This T cell receptor beta chain originates from a study of T cells after yellow fever vaccination. This clonotype appeared a few times. Germline V gives CDR1 LGHDT, CDR2 YNNKEL (reference sequence). The length of the CDR3 is 12 residues. V dropped 4 bases and J dropped 8; count of bases not matched to a gene: 1. Findings of the study overall: By day 5 rather than day 15, the secondary response had peaked, though it was weaker. Most clones from primary vaccination resurfaced after the booster (around 97% CD4, about 91% CD8).

The 5'RACE template-switching step produced TCR cDNA and added a universal primer site and UMIs. Via MiXCR, TCRdb re-called the 5' RACE reads, giving one row per CDR3 protein. Altogether 42,000 or so distinct CDR3 sequences are present, 6.8% being singletons, with the ten largest covering approximately 15%. The TCR comes from a young man who received the YFV17D yellow fever vaccine. V is TRBV3-1 and J is TRBJ2-4; 8 bases align to TRBD2. The source was CD8+ T cells not binding an NS4B(214-222) dextramer, sorted from PBMCs, collected 45 days after the yellow fever booster vaccination. The CDR3 region has the DNA TGTGCCAGCAGCCCAGCGGGGGACATTCAGTACTTC. Protein product: CASSPAGDIQYF.